This is a list of T cell receptor beta chains from one sample in a study of cytomegalovirus exposure and HLA in healthy donors. Sequenced by immunoSEQ multiplex PCR; TCRdb stores in-frame clones only, minus some. The table lists about 80,000 clones, approximately 80% of them singletons. Sequencing was done on a sample of PBMCs. The receptor set was obtained from a human donor in good health. Each CDR3 is given with its conserved first and last residue. The D gene is left open where the match is weak. Clone size, where shown, is once, few, many, or a class for clones that have expanded.

TRBJ1-2 NA NA TRBV9 TGTGCCAGCAGCCCCCCTGGCGGTCCTGTGGTCTATGGCTACACCTTC CASSPPGGPVVYGYTF
TRBJ2-2 NA TRBD2 TRBV18 TGTGCCAGCTCACACGGGACTAGGGGGACCGGGGAGCTGTTTTTT CASSHGTRGTGELFF
TRBJ2-1 NA TRBD2 TRBV6-5 TGTGCCAGCAGTTACTCGGAGCGGGGGGGGTCCAAACAGTTCTTC CASSYSERGGSKQFF
TRBJ1-2 NA TRBD1 TRBV14 TGTGCCAGCAGCCAAGTAGCAGGGGGCAGTGGTGGCTACACCTTC CASSQVAGGSGGYTF
TRBJ2-7 NA TRBD1 TRBV5-1 TGCGCCAGCAGCTTGGGACAGGGCGGCGAGCAGTACTTC CASSLGQGGEQYF
TRBJ1-1 NA NA TRBV7-2 TGTGCCAGCAGCTTAGCGCTAGGGGGATCTACTGAAGCTTTCTTT CASSLALGGSTEAFF
TRBJ1-6 few NA TRBV4-3 TGCGCCAGCGGACTGCAGGGGTATAATTCACCCCTCCACTTT CASGLQGYNSPLHF
TRBJ2-1 NA NA TRBV7-2 TGTGCCAGCAGCTCGAGGGCCGGTGGTGAGCAGTTCTTC CASSSRAGGEQFF
TRBJ1-6 once NA TRBV15 TGTGCCACCAGCCCCCGCGGGAGTTATAATTCACCCCTCCACTTT CATSPRGSYNSPLHF
TRBJ1-2 NA NA TRBV6-5 TGTGCCAGCAAGGGAGCAGCGAACTATGGCTACACCTTC CASKGAANYGYTF
TRBJ2-1 NA NA TRBV9 TGTGCCAGCAGCGTAGTGGTCCAGGGCTCCTACAATGAGCAGTTCTTC CASSVVVQGSYNEQFF
TRBJ1-1 NA NA TRBV18 TGTGCCAGCTCACCACAGGGTTCGATAGGAGGAGGGACTGAAGCTTTCTTT CASSPQGSIGGGTEAFF
TRBJ1-1 NA TRBD1 TRBV5-1 TGCGCCAGCACTGAGGGACAGACCGCTGAAGCTTTCTTT CASTEGQTAEAFF
TRBJ2-5 NA TRBD2 TRBV4-1 TGCGCCAGCAGCCGCGGGGGGTTGGAGACCCAGTACTTC CASSRGGLETQYF
TRBJ2-1 NA NA TRBV4-1 TGCGCCAGCAGCCAGGGGGCTATCTACAATGAGCAGTTCTTC CASSQGAIYNEQFF
TRBJ2-7 NA TRBD2 TRBV9 TGTGCCAGCAGCGTAGTGGCTAGCGGGGAATACGAGCAGTACTTC CASSVVASGEYEQYF
TRBJ1-2 NA NA TRBV12-5 TGTGCTAGTGGTTTGCAGACAGATTATGGCTACACCTTC CASGLQTDYGYTF
TRBJ2-7 NA TRBD2 TRBV7-2 TGTGCCAGCAGCGAGCGGGGGGCCGGCTACGAGCAGTACTTC CASSERGAGYEQYF
TRBJ1-2 few NA TRBV7-9 TGTGCCAGCAGCTCCTCTGGAGGGGGGGACTATGGCTACACCTTC CASSSSGGGDYGYTF
TRBJ2-7 NA NA TRBV7-2 TGTGCCAGCAGCTTTTCCCGAGAGTACGAGCAGTACTTC CASSFSREYEQYF
TRBJ1-1 few NA TRBV5-4 TGTGCCAGCAGCACAGGGACCAACACTGAAGCTTTCTTT CASSTGTNTEAFF
TRBJ1-6 once NA TRBV5-6 TGTGCCAGCAGCTTGGGGGTAGGCAGGGCTGTTAATTCACCCCTCCACTTT CASSLGVGRAVNSPLHF
TRBJ2-1 NA NA TRBV4-3 TGCGCCAGCAGCCAAGATTACAGGACTACTCCCTACAATGAGCAGTTCTTC CASSQDYRTTPYNEQFF
TRBJ1-2 NA NA TRBV5-6 TGTGCCAGCAGCTGGGAGGGTGGCTACACCTTC CASSWEGGYTF
TRBJ1-2 NA NA TRBV21-1 TGTGCCAGCAGCAAGGGCCAGGGTTTAAACTATGGCTACACCTTC CASSKGQGLNYGYTF
TRBJ1-5 NA TRBD1 TRBV6-5 TGTGCCAGCGCCAATGACAGGGAGGATCAGCCCCAGCATTTT CASANDREDQPQHF
TRBJ1-5 once NA TRBV2 TGTGCCAGCAATCCGGGGAAGGTGGGTCAGCCCCAGCATTTT CASNPGKVGQPQHF
TRBJ2-5 NA TRBD1 TRBV25-1 TGTGCCAGCAGAAGACAGGGACCAACAGAGACCCAGTACTTC CASRRQGPTETQYF
TRBJ1-1 few NA TRBV11-2 TGTGCCAGCAGCCAGGGCCCAGAAAACACTGAAGCTTTCTTT CASSQGPENTEAFF
TRBJ1-2 few NA TRBV2 TGTGCCAGCAGTGAAACCGGGTATCGCTACACCTTC CASSETGYRYTF
TRBJ1-1 NA NA TRBV19 TGTGCCAGCGGAGGCACTGAAGCTTTCTTT CASGGTEAFF
TRBJ2-3 NA NA TRBV6-5 TGTGCCAGCAGTTACTCAGCCAGCACAGATACGCAGTATTTT CASSYSASTDTQYF
TRBJ2-7 NA NA TRBV7-2 TGTGCCAGCAGCTTGGGTGGGGGGTCCTACGAGCAGTACTTC CASSLGGGSYEQYF
TRBJ2-1 few NA TRBV6-5 TGTGCCAGCAGTTACACTTCGGGTACCTACAATGAGCAGTTCTTC CASSYTSGTYNEQFF
TRBJ2-2 NA NA TRBV19 TGTGCCAGTAGTATATCTGTAACCGGGGAGCTGTTTTTT CASSISVTGELFF
TRBJ1-1 NA NA TRBV7-9 TGTGCCAGCAGCTTAGCCAGGGGGAACACTGAAGCTTTCTTT CASSLARGNTEAFF
TRBJ2-7 NA NA TRBV19 TGTGCCAGTAGTATAGATGGGGGGACGGAGCAGTACTTC CASSIDGGTEQYF
TRBJ2-2 NA TRBD2 TRBV11-2 TGTGCCAGCAGACGACTAGCGGGGGGGGCCGGGGAGCTGTTTTTT CASRRLAGGAGELFF
TRBJ2-1 NA TRBD1 TRBV5-6 TGTGCCAGCAGCCAGGACAGGATCTACAATGAGCAGTTCTTC CASSQDRIYNEQFF
TRBJ2-7 few NA TRBV19 TGTGCCAGCTCATTATCAGAGGACGAGCAGTACTTC CASSLSEDEQYF
TRBJ2-3 NA TRBD1 TRBV10-3 TGTGCCATCAGTGATCCGGACAGGGGGCATCCGGGAACGCAGTATTTT CAISDPDRGHPGTQYF
TRBJ2-5 NA TRBD2 TRBV7-9 TGTGCCAGCAGCCGCGGGACTATTGCCCAAGAGACCCAGTACTTC CASSRGTIAQETQYF
TRBJ1-2 NA TRBD1 TRBV6-5 TGTGCCAGCAGTTATTCCGGGACAGGGAGTTTCGGCTACACCTTC CASSYSGTGSFGYTF
TRBJ1-1 NA NA TRBV5-1 TGCGCCAGCAGCTTGGCCGCTGGGGCCGGGACTGAAGCTTTCTTT CASSLAAGAGTEAFF
TRBJ2-2 once TRBD1 TRBV5-1 TGCGCCAGCAGCTTGGCAGGACAGGGGGCGGCGGGCACCGGGGAGCTGTTTTTT CASSLAGQGAAGTGELFF
TRBJ1-1 NA NA TRBV6-6 TGTGCCAGTCAGGGGAACACTGAAGCTTTCTTT CASQGNTEAFF
TRBJ1-2 once NA TRBV4-3 TGCGCCAGCAGCCTGGAAATCGGGGTCAGATATGGCTACACCTTC CASSLEIGVRYGYTF
TRBJ1-6 NA NA TRBV13 TGTGCCAGCAGCTTACGGACATCTTCACCCCTCCACTTT CASSLRTSSPLHF